This T cell receptor beta chain is drawn from a study of technical replicates of blood from several donors. Profiled with immunoSEQ multiplex PCR; TCRdb holds only in-frame clones, not every one. This sample has around 92,000 clones, with 95% found just once. This TCR came from a human donor in good health. The sequenced sample consisted of T cells isolated from PBMCs.

This CDR3 is CASGQTNQPQHF. The CDR3, as DNA: TGTGCCAGTGGGCAGACCAATCAGCCCCAGCATTTT. This rearrangement joins TRBV19 to TRBJ1-5; D not resolved. Looked up from germline, CDR1 is LNHDA and CDR2 is SQIVND (reference sequence). The CDR3 totals 12 residues. Trimming cost V 8 bases and J 3 bases, with 8 bases left between them.